One and the same sample provided the 9 T cell receptor beta chains below, sequenced in a study of neurological immune-mediated disorders. Each CDR3 protein is one row after TCRdb ran MiXCR on the 5' RACE reads. Found here are some 65,000 distinct CDR3 sequences, roughly 5% of them singletons; the top ten hold about 2.6%. The sample taken for sequencing was PBMCs. These receptors came from a woman aged 25 to 45 with multiple sclerosis.

At least ten counts were recorded for this clonotype. This chain links TRBV12-3 or TRBV12-4 with TRBJ2-1; the match to TRBD1 covers 9 bases. The CDR3 length is 13 residues. The V gene end was trimmed by 6 bases and the J gene end by 7 bases; junction bases not matched to a gene: 4. The CDR3 DNA reads TGTGCCAGCAGAAGGGACAGGGTGAATGAGCAGTTCTTC. This gives the protein CASRRDRVNEQFF.

This clonotype showed up just a few times. J is TRBJ1-6 and V is TRBV20-1, with TRBD1 identical over 11 bases. CDR1 is DFQATT, CDR2 SNEGSKA, per germline (reference sequence). V lost 5 bases to trimming and J lost 10 bases; unmatched junction nucleotides: 13. This CDR3 has 16 amino acids. The CDR3 DNA sequence: TGCAGTGCTCCATCCGGGACAGGGGGTTTTCGGTCACCCCTCCACTTT. Its translation: CSAPSGTGGFRSPLHF.

This clonotype was seen repeatedly, ten times or more. The rearrangement uses TRBV20-1 and TRBJ2-1, with TRBD1 identical over 8 bases. V was clipped by 7 bases and J by 0 bases; unmatched bases: 11. The germline V gene has CDR1 DFQATT and CDR2 SNEGSKA (reference sequence). The CDR3 has 16 residues. CDR3 nucleotides: TGCAGTGTCGAAGCCCGGACAGGGAGCTCCTACAATGAGCAGTTCTTC. Translated, it gives CSVEARTGSSYNEQFF.

The J gene is TRBJ2-7, the V gene TRBV20-1, with D maybe TRBD2 (5 bases). Germline V lookup: CDR1 DFQATT, CDR2 SNEGSKA (reference sequence). V was cut by 4 bases and J by 2 bases, with 12 bases left in between. The CDR3 contains 13 residues. CDR3 bases: TGCAGTGCTATTGGGAGTGAACCCTACGAGCAGTACTTC. Translation gives CSAIGSEPYEQYF.

At least ten counts were recorded for this clonotype. CDR3 sequence reads: CASTPTGTDEQYF. The CDR3 DNA reads as TGCGCCAGCACCCCTACCGGGACCGACGAGCAGTACTTC. The chain links TRBV5-1 to TRBJ2-7, with D tentatively TRBD1 or TRBD2 (5 bases each). With 6 bases removed from V and 5 bases from J, the gap between germline ends came to 15 bases. The CDR3 runs to 13 residues. The germline V gene encodes CDR1 SGHRS and CDR2 YFSETQ.

This clonotype was seen repeatedly, ten times or more. The chain recombines TRBV5-1 with TRBJ2-1; D is possibly TRBD2 (6 bases). Trimming stripped 3 bases from V and 4 bases from J, with 11 bases between. CDR3 length: 14 amino acids. The germline gives CDR1 SGHRS, CDR2 YFSETQ. Here the CDR3 reads CASSSGLAYNEQFF. CDR3 nucleotide sequence: TGCGCCAGCAGCTCGGGACTCGCTTACAATGAGCAGTTCTTC.

This clonotype was recorded many times. This chain connects TRBV5-5 to TRBJ1-6; a weak D match, TRBD1 (5 bases). The CDR3 totals 15 residues. V lost 4 bases, J lost 6 bases, and 14 bases lay in between. Germline V gene lookup returns CDR1 SGHKS and CDR2 YYEKEE (reference sequence). The CDR3 is CASSPPGTFNSPLHF. The CDR3 DNA reads TGTGCCAGCAGCCCCCCCGGGACCTTTAATTCACCCCTCCACTTT. The full variable domain, in which reference TRBV5-5 and TRBJ1-6 provide the parts outside the CDR3, is DAGVTQSPTHLIKTRGQQVTLRCSPISGHKSVSWYQQVLGQGPQFIFQYYEKEERGRGNFPDRFSARQFPNYSSELNVNALLLGDSALYLCASSPPGTFNSPLHFGNGTRLTVT.

The chain couples TRBV5-1 to TRBJ1-2; D gene ambiguous. Germline values: CDR1 SGHRS, CDR2 YFSETQ. The V and J ends lost 2 bases and 2 bases respectively, with 7 bases between them. This CDR3 contains 13 residues. The chain's CDR3 is CASSFSKNYGYTF. Here the CDR3 DNA reads TGCGCCAGCAGCTTTTCAAAAAACTATGGCTACACCTTC.

Ten or more counts support this clonotype. The chain joins TRBV20-1 to TRBJ2-5; 10 bases match TRBD1. This CDR3 contains 13 residues. The germline V gene has CDR1 DFQATT and CDR2 SNEGSKA (reference sequence). CDR3 nucleotides: TGCAGCCCGGCCGGGACAGGGGAGGAGACCCAGTACTTC. Encoded protein: CSPAGTGEETQYF.